This T cell receptor beta chain was found in a study of graft-versus-host responses after intestinal transplantation. Background on the study: The whole recipient group had anti-thymocyte globulin induction followed by tacrolimus and steroids for around three years. Points from the study as a whole: Patients who carried graft-donor T cell macrochimerism also had high graft-versus-host to host-versus-graft clonal ratios in their allografts. GvH clones occurred in recipient marrow; some first appeared in ileum or blood. Declines in HvG clones occurring early post-transplant were associated with peak circulating GvH clone levels.

The CDR3 has 14 amino acids. Germline CDR1 and CDR2: LNHDA and SQIVND (reference sequence). Trimming shortened V by 8 bases and J by 1 base, and 11 bases separated the two germline ends. Only in-frame clones appear in the TCRdb table, and some are missing; sequencing was by immunoSEQ multiplex PCR. The sample has about 82,000 clones, 91% seen once. With regard to this clone: Its specificity is not known.

The V call is TRBV19, the J call TRBJ2-2; D gene ambiguous. The clonotype originates from a human donor who received an intestinal transplant. The starting material was unstimulated CD4+ T cells sorted from spleen or lymph node cells, obtained before intestinal transplant. CDR3 sequence reads: CASQGALNTGELFF. The CDR3 DNA reads TGTGCCAGTCAAGGAGCGTTGAACACCGGGGAGCTGTTTTTT. Full variable domain (outside the CDR3, taken from reference TRBV19 and TRBJ2-2): DGGITQSPKYLFRKEGQNVTLSCEQNLNHDAMYWYRQDPGQGLRLIYYSQIVNDFQKGDIAEGYSVSREKKESFPLTVTSAQKNPTAFYLCASQGALNTGELFFGEGSRLTVL.